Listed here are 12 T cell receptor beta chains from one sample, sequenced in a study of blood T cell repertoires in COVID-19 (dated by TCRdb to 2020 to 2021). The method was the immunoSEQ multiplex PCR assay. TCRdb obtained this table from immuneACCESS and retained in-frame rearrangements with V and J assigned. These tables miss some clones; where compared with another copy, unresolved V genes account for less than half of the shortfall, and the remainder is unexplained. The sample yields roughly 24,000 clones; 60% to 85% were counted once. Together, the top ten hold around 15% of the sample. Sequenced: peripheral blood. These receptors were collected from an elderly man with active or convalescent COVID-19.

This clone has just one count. The CDR3 sequence: CASSGIRGEKLFF. CDR3 DNA sequence: TGTGCCAGCAGTGGAATCAGGGGTGAAAAACTGTTTTTT. The chain carries TRBV2 and TRBJ1-4, with D possibly being TRBD1 (6 bases). Germline CDR1 is SNHLY and CDR2 is FYNNEI. The CDR3 sequence is 13 residues long. Trimming cost V 4 bases and J 7 bases, with 10 bases left between them.

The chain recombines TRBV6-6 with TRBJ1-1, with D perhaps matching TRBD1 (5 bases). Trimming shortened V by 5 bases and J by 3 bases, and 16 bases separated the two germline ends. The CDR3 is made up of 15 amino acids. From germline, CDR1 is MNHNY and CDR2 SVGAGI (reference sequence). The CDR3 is CASSRLRWGDTEAFF. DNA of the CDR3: TGTGCCAGCAGTCGTCTGCGGTGGGGGGACACTGAAGCTTTCTTT.

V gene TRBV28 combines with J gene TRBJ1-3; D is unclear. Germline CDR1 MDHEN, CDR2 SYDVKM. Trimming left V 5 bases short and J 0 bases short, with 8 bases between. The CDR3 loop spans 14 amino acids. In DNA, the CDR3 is TGTGCCAGCAGTCATAGAAGCTCTGGAAACACCATATATTTT. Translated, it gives CASSHRSSGNTIYF.

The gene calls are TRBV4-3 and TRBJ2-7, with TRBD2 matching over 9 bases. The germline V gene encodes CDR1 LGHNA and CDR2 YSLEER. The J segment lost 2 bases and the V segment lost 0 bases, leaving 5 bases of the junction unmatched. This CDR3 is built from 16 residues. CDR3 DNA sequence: TGCGCCAGCAGCCAAGATCCGAGCGGGGGGCCCTACGAGCAGTACTTC. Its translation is CASSQDPSGGPYEQYF.

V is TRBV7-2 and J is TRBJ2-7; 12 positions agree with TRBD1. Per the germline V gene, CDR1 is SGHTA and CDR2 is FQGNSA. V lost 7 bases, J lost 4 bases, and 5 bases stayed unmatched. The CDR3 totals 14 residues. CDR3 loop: CASIPGQGAYEQYF. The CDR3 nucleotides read TGTGCCAGCATCCCGGGACAGGGGGCATACGAGCAGTACTTC.

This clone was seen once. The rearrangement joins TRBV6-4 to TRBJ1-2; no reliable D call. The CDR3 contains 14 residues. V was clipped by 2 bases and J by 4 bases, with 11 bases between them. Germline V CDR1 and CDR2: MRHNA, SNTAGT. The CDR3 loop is CASSDRWSGYGYTF. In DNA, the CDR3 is TGTGCCAGCAGTGACCGATGGAGTGGCTATGGCTACACCTTC.

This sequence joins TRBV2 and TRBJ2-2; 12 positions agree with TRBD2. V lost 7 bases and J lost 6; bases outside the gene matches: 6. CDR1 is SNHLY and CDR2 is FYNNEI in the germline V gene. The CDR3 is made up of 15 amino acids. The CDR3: CASTSGRVAPGELFF. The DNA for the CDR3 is TGTGCCAGCACTAGCGGGAGGGTGGCCCCCGGGGAGCTGTTTTTT.

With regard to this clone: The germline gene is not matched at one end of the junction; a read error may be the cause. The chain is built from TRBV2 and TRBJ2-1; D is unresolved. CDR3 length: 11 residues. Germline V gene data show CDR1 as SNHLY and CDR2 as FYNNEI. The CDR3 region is CASKLYYEQFF. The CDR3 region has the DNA TGTGCCAGCAAACTCTACTATGAGCAGTTCTTC.

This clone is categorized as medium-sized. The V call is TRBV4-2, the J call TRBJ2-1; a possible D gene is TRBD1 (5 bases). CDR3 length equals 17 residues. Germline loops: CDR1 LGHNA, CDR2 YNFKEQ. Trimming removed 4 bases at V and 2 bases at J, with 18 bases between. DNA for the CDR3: TGTGCCAGCAGCCTATTCGCGGTGGAAGGGGCCTACAATGAGCAGTTCTTC. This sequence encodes CASSLFAVEGAYNEQFF.

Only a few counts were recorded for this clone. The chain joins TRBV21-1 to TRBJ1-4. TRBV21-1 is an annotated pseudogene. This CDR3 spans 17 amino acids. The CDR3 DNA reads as TGTGCCAGCAGCAAAGTCCCCACCCCGGGGGGTGGAGAAAAACTGTTTTTT. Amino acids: CASSKVPTPGGGEKLFF.

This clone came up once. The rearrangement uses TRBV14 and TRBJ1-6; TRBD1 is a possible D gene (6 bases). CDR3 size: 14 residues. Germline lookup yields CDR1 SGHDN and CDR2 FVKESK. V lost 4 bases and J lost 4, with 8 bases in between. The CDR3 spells CASSLGQYNSPLHF. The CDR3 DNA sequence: TGTGCCAGCAGCCTAGGACAGTATAATTCACCCCTCCACTTT.

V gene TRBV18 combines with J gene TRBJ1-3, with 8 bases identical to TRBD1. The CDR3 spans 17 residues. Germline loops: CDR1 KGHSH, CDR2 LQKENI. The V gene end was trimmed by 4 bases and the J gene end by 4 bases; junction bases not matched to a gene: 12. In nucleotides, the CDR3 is TGTGCCAGCTCACTACGACAGGGAGGGACAGGCGGAAACACCATATATTTT. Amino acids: CASSLRQGGTGGNTIYF.